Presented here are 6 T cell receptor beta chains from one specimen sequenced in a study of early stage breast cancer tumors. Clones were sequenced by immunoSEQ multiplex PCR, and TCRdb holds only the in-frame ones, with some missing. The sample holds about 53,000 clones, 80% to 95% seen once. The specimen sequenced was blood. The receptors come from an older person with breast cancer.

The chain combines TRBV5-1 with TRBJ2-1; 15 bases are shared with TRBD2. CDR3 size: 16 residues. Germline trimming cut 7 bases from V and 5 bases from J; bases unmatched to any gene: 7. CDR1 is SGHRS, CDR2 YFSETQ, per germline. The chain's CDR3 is CASSRTSGRAHNEQFF. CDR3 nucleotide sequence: TGCGCCAGCTCAAGGACTAGCGGGAGGGCGCACAATGAGCAGTTCTTC.

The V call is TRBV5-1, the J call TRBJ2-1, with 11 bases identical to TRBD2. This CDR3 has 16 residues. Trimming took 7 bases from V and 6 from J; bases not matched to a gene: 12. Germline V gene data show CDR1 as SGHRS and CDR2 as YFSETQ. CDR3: CASLALAGGPANEQFF. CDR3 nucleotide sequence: TGCGCCAGCCTAGCTTTAGCGGGAGGGCCGGCCAATGAGCAGTTCTTC.

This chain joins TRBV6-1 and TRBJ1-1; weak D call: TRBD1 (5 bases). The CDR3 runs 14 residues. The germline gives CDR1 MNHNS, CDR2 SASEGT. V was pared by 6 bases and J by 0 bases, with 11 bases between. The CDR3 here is CASRTVGMNTEAFF. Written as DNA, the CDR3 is TGTGCCAGCAGGACAGTGGGTATGAACACTGAAGCTTTCTTT.

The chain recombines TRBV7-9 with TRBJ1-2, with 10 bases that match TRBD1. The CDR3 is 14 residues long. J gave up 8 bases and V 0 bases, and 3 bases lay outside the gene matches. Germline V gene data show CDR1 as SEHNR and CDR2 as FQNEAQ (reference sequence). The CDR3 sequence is CASSLAGTGAGYTF. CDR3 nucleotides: TGTGCCAGCAGCTTAGCCGGGACAGGGGCAGGCTACACCTTC. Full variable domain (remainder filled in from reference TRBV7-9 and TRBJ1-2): DTGVSQNPRHKITKRGQNVTFRCDPISEHNRLYWYRQTLGQGPEFLTYFQNEAQLEKSRLLSDRFSAERPKGSFSTLEIQRTEQGDSAMYLCASSLAGTGAGYTFGSGTRLTVV.

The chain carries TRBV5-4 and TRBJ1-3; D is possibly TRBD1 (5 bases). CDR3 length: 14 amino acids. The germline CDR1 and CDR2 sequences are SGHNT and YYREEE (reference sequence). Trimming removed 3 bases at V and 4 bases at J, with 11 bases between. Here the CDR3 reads CASSSDSSGNTIYF. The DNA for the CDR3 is TGTGCCAGCAGCTCTGACAGTTCCGGAAACACCATATATTTT.

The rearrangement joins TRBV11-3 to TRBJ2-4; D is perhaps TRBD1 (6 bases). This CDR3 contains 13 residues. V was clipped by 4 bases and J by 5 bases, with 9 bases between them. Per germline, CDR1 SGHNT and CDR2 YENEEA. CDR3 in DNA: TGTGCCAGCAGCTCGGGACATCAAAACATTCAGTACTTC. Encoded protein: CASSSGHQNIQYF.